Listed here are 30 T cell receptor beta chains from one sample, sequenced in a study of blood T cell repertoires in COVID-19. Some clones are missing from TCRdb's copy, which holds only in-frame ones; the method was immunoSEQ multiplex PCR. The sample has hundreds of thousands of clones, 85% to 90% seen once. The material sequenced was PBMCs or T cells enriched from blood (not recorded which). These receptors were taken from a woman aged 25-40 years with acute COVID-19.

This clone was seen just once. V gene TRBV27 combines with J gene TRBJ1-2; 7 bases are a match to TRBD1. The germline V gene has CDR1 MNHEY and CDR2 SMNVEV (reference sequence). V lost 6 bases, J lost 4 bases, and 8 bases stayed unmatched. The CDR3 runs to 14 residues. The CDR3 reads CASRGGQNTYGYTF. The CDR3 nucleotides read TGTGCCAGCAGGGGGGGACAGAACACCTATGGCTACACCTTC.

The chain employs TRBV18 and TRBJ2-1; 15 bases align to TRBD2. The CDR3 contains 18 residues. Germline V CDR1 and CDR2: KGHSH, LQKENI. Unmatched junction bases numbered 2, after V lost 1 base and J lost 1 base. CDR3 nucleotide sequence: TGTGCCAGCTCACCACTGGGACTAGCGGGGGGATCCTACAATGAGCAGTTCTTC. Amino acids: CASSPLGLAGGSYNEQFF.

The J gene is TRBJ2-2, the V gene TRBV5-4; D ambiguous. CDR1 SGHNT and CDR2 YYREEE come from the germline V gene (reference sequence). Trimming shortened V by 0 bases and J by 2 bases, and 5 bases separated the two germline ends. The CDR3 consists of 14 residues. CDR3 coding DNA: TGTGCCAGCAGCTTGGGAGGTAACACCGGGGAGCTGTTTTTT. Protein product: CASSLGGNTGELFF.

The chain recombines TRBV5-6 with TRBJ1-1, with D tentatively TRBD1 (5 bases). This CDR3 has 14 residues. Trimming cost V 4 bases and J 5 bases, with 15 bases left between them. The germline V gene has CDR1 SGHDT and CDR2 YYEEEE. CDR3: CASSPGLARTEAFF. The DNA for the CDR3 is TGTGCCAGCAGCCCGGGACTGGCTCGGACTGAAGCTTTCTTT.

V is TRBV5-1 and J is TRBJ2-3; 9 bases line up with TRBD2. V was clipped by 5 bases and J by 5 bases; unmatched bases: 6. Per germline, CDR1 SGHRS and CDR2 YFSETQ. CDR3 length: 14 residues. CDR3 protein: CASSQAGGGDTQYF. CDR3 nucleotide sequence: TGCGCCAGCAGTCAAGCGGGGGGCGGAGATACGCAGTATTTT.

V usage is TRBV4-1 and J usage is TRBJ2-5; tentative D call: TRBD1 (5 bases). Germline V CDR1 and CDR2: MGHRA, YSYEKL. The V and J ends lost 1 base and 5 bases respectively, with 14 bases between them. The CDR3 covers 15 residues. CDR3 nucleotide sequence: TGCGCCAGCAGCCAAGTCTGGTTTGGGGCGGAGACCCAGTACTTC. It encodes CASSQVWFGAETQYF.

The V call is TRBV9, the J call TRBJ2-3; D gene unclear. CDR1 and CDR2 (germline): SGDLS, YYNGEE. The length of the CDR3 is 15 residues. The V and J ends lost 3 bases and 2 bases respectively, with 13 bases between them. The CDR3 sequence: CASSARLGNTDTQYF. The CDR3 DNA follows: TGTGCCAGCAGCGCCCGACTCGGTAACACAGATACGCAGTATTTT.

The chain couples TRBV19 to TRBJ1-1, with 8 positions matching TRBD1. J was trimmed by 1 base and V by 2 bases; bases with no gene match: 0. Germline CDR1 reads LNHDA; CDR2 reads SQIVND (reference sequence). The CDR3 length is 14 residues. CDR3 bases: TGTGCCAGTAGTATACAGGGGGCGAACACTGAAGCTTTCTTT. This sequence encodes CASSIQGANTEAFF.

The rearrangement uses TRBV12-3 or TRBV12-4 and TRBJ1-1; 8 bases agree with TRBD1. V gave up 7 bases and J gave up 11 bases; unmatched junction bases: 9. CDR3 length: 12 amino acids. The CDR3 protein is CASKRTGYAAFF. The CDR3 DNA reads TGTGCCAGCAAGCGGACAGGGTATGCCGCTTTCTTT.

The chain carries TRBV4-3 and TRBJ1-1, with D hard to call. V dropped 0 bases and J dropped 3 bases, with 14 bases sitting between them. Looked up from germline, CDR1 is LGHNA and CDR2 is YSLEER. The CDR3 length is 16 residues. Here the CDR3 reads CASSQDGRGSDTEAFF. CDR3 nucleotide sequence: TGCGCCAGCAGCCAAGATGGTCGGGGTTCGGACACTGAAGCTTTCTTT.

The CDR3 coding sequence is TGTGCCAGTAGTATCCCCAGACAGGGGGCCACTGAAGCTTTCTTT. Translation: CASSIPRQGATEAFF. The chain is built from TRBV19 and TRBJ1-1; 10 bases match TRBD1. Trimming cost V 3 bases and J 4 bases; bases outside gene matches: 5. CDR3 size: 15 residues. Germline values: CDR1 LNHDA, CDR2 SQIVND (reference sequence).

The chain combines TRBV19 with TRBJ1-4, with D possibly matching TRBD1 (5 bases). Germline lookup yields CDR1 LNHDA and CDR2 SQIVND (reference sequence). Trimming pared 1 base from V and 5 bases from J, leaving 5 bases between. The CDR3 runs to 13 residues. In DNA, the CDR3 is TGTGCCAGTAGTATAGGACAGAATGAAAAACTGTTTTTT. Protein product: CASSIGQNEKLFF.

The gene calls are TRBV29-1 and TRBJ1-2, with 10 bases that match TRBD1. This CDR3 spans 14 amino acids. The trim removed 4 bases at V and 4 bases at J, leaving 6 bases unmatched. Germline V CDR1 and CDR2: SQVTM, ANQGSEA. CDR3 nucleotide sequence: TGCAGCGTTGCTCGGGACAGGGGCATCTATGGCTACACCTTC. Its protein is CSVARDRGIYGYTF.

V and J are TRBV14 and TRBJ2-3, with 8 bases aligning to TRBD2. With V trimmed by 4 bases and J by 0 bases, 3 bases remained unmatched. The CDR3 contains 15 residues. Germline V lookup: CDR1 SGHDN, CDR2 FVKESK. DNA of the CDR3: TGTGCCAGCAGCCCCGGGGGGGCTAGCACAGATACGCAGTATTTT. This translates into CASSPGGASTDTQYF.

The rearrangement links TRBV5-4 to TRBJ1-1, with D unclear. The CDR3 loop spans 14 amino acids. Germline loops: CDR1 SGHNT, CDR2 YYREEE (reference sequence). The ends were cut back, 4 bases at V and 1 base at J, with 11 bases in the middle. The CDR3 sequence is CASSLKAPNTEAFF. The DNA of the CDR3 is TGTGCCAGCAGCCTGAAAGCTCCGAACACTGAAGCTTTCTTT.

This chain connects TRBV19 to TRBJ2-7; 8 bases fit TRBD1. Germline V gene sequence: CDR1 LNHDA, CDR2 SQIVND (reference sequence). The trim removed 3 bases at V and 3 bases at J, leaving 7 bases unmatched. The CDR3 loop spans 15 amino acids. CDR3 protein: CASSILQGGDYEQYF. In nucleotides, the CDR3 is TGTGCCAGTAGTATCTTACAGGGGGGAGACTACGAGCAGTACTTC.

The genes are TRBV9 and TRBJ1-2; a possible D gene is TRBD1 (5 bases). Germline lookup yields CDR1 SGDLS and CDR2 YYNGEE. With 0 bases removed from V and 8 bases from J, the gap between germline ends came to 14 bases. The CDR3 is 14 residues long. CDR3 DNA: TGTGCCAGCAGCGTAGTAGGGGCGGACGGCGGCTACACCTTC. It yields the protein CASSVVGADGGYTF.

This clone was observed a single time. The chain recombines TRBV9 with TRBJ2-7, with TRBD1 matching 12 bases. Germline-derived CDR1 and CDR2 are SGDLS and YYNGEE. With V trimmed by 3 bases and J by 5 bases, 3 bases remained unmatched. The CDR3 has 14 residues. CDR3 DNA: TGTGCCAGCAGCGCTGGGACAGGGGGCAACGAGCAGTACTTC. Protein sequence: CASSAGTGGNEQYF.

The CDR3: CASSPPGTGGTEAFF. For the CDR3, the DNA is TGTGCCAGCTCACCGCCCGGGACAGGGGGGACTGAAGCTTTCTTT. The V call is TRBV18, the J call TRBJ1-1; 11 nucleotides align to TRBD1. This CDR3 has 15 amino acids. V shed 3 bases and J 5 bases; nucleotides not matched to a gene: 5. The germline gives CDR1 KGHSH, CDR2 LQKENI.

The gene calls are TRBV11-2 and TRBJ1-6; 8 nucleotides line up with TRBD1. Unmatched junction bases numbered 8, after V lost 6 bases and J lost 4 bases. This CDR3 contains 16 residues. Germline V gene lookup returns CDR1 SGHAT and CDR2 FQNNGV. CDR3 nucleotide sequence: TGTGCCAGCAGACCATTAACAGGGGGTTATAATTCACCCCTCCACTTT. This translates into CASRPLTGGYNSPLHF.

The chain couples TRBV6-6 to TRBJ2-4; 7 nucleotides match TRBD1. Germline CDR1 is MNHNY and CDR2 is SVGAGI (reference sequence). The CDR3 runs to 16 residues. The V and J ends lost 5 bases and 1 base, in that order; junction bases with no gene match: 8. The CDR3 spells CASSTPDRVAKNIQYF. The CDR3 DNA reads TGTGCCAGCAGTACCCCAGACAGGGTGGCCAAAAACATTCAGTACTTC.

The rearrangement joins TRBV10-3 to TRBJ2-1, with 10 nucleotides matching TRBD2. Germline trimming cut 2 bases from V and 6 bases from J; bases unmatched to any gene: 1. Germline V gene sequence: CDR1 ENHRY, CDR2 SYGVKD. The CDR3 runs 14 residues. CDR3 sequence: CAISELAGVNEQFF. The CDR3, as DNA: TGTGCCATCAGTGAGCTAGCGGGGGTCAATGAGCAGTTCTTC.

The chain combines TRBV7-3 with TRBJ1-5; 7 bases align to TRBD1. In germline, CDR1 is SGHTA, CDR2 FQGTGA. J was trimmed by 3 bases and V by 2 bases; bases with no gene match: 4. The CDR3 runs 15 residues. CDR3 region: CASSLSTGPNQPQHF. The CDR3 DNA follows: TGTGCCAGCAGCTTATCGACAGGGCCCAATCAGCCCCAGCATTTT. Drawing the rest from reference TRBV7-3 and TRBJ1-5, the complete variable domain is GAGVSQTPSNKVTEKGKYVELRCDPISGHTALYWYRQSLGQGPEFLIYFQGTGAADDSGLPNDRFFAVRPEGSVSTLKIQRTERGDSAVYLCASSLSTGPNQPQHFGDGTRLSIL.

The chain joins TRBV13 to TRBJ2-5, with 9 bases matching TRBD2. The CDR3 extends over 14 amino acids. CDR1 and CDR2 from the germline V gene are PRHDT and FYEKMQ (reference sequence). Losses at the gene ends were 8 bases for V and 0 bases for J; bases not matched to a gene: 4. CDR3 amino acids: CASGRGGNQETQYF. The CDR3 nucleotides are TGTGCCAGCGGGCGGGGGGGAAACCAAGAGACCCAGTACTTC.

J is TRBJ1-2 and V is TRBV9; possibly TRBD1 for D (6 bases). Per germline, CDR1 SGDLS and CDR2 YYNGEE. The CDR3 covers 13 residues. The V gene lost 1 base and the J gene lost 6 bases, with 10 bases spanning the gap. The CDR3 DNA is TGTGCCAGCAGCGTAAAACAGGGCCATGGCTACACCTTC. Protein sequence: CASSVKQGHGYTF.

This chain joins TRBV5-1 and TRBJ2-3; TRBD2 aligns across 8 bases. CDR1 and CDR2 (germline): SGHRS, YFSETQ. This CDR3 contains 15 residues. V trimming: 3 bases; J trimming: 7 bases; junction bases outside the gene matches: 10. The CDR3 bases are TGCGCCAGCAGCTGGGGACTAGGCTTTTTGAATACGCAGTATTTT. It codes for CASSWGLGFLNTQYF.

To note about this clone: The identical CDR3 is also encoded by other nucleotide sequences in the sample. The V and J genes are TRBV27 and TRBJ1-2; no clear D gene. The CDR3 length is 13 residues. Between the trimmed V and J ends, which lost 2 bases and 4 bases, there was a span of 8 bases. Germline CDR1 is MNHEY and CDR2 is SMNVEV (reference sequence). CDR3 residues: CASSLGGLYGYTF. The CDR3 region has the DNA TGTGCCAGCAGTTTAGGCGGTCTCTATGGCTACACCTTC.

The V and J genes are TRBV4-2 and TRBJ2-2; 7 bases map to TRBD2. Germline assignment: CDR1 LGHNA and CDR2 YNFKEQ. After removal of 1 base from V and 1 base from J, the junction contained 0 bases not matched to a gene. The CDR3 extends over 15 amino acids. CDR3 in amino acids: CASSQGGGNTGELFF. The DNA of the CDR3 is TGTGCCAGCAGCCAAGGCGGGGGGAACACCGGGGAGCTGTTTTTT.

The genes are TRBV5-1 and TRBJ1-2; D is unresolved. This CDR3 contains 13 residues. Per germline, CDR1 SGHRS and CDR2 YFSETQ. V gave up 0 bases and J gave up 8 bases, with 11 bases separating them. CDR3 protein: CASSLATYSGYTF. CDR3 DNA: TGCGCCAGCAGCTTGGCAACCTACTCAGGCTACACCTTC.

The chain employs TRBV7-9 and TRBJ2-3; 9 nucleotides align to TRBD1. The ends lost 6 bases at V and 4 bases at J; junction bases unmatched: 8. The CDR3 contains 15 residues. Germline CDR1 SEHNR, CDR2 FQNEAQ (reference sequence). CDR3 amino acids: CASRSHRGRADTQYF. The DNA for the CDR3 is TGTGCCAGCAGATCTCACAGGGGGCGGGCAGATACGCAGTATTTT.